This record concerns one T cell receptor beta chain sequence. Profiled with immunoSEQ multiplex PCR; TCRdb holds only in-frame clones, not every one. Of about 84,000 clones listed, roughly nine tenths are singletons. This record belongs to a study of OX40 agonist ivuxolimab in advanced cancers. Study information: Across the patients, intravenous ivuxolimab was delivered every 2 weeks at 0.01 to 10 mg/kg. Dose-escalation patients suffered from hepatocellular carcinoma, melanoma, renal cell or head and neck cancer. Partial response was recorded in three patients: one hepatocellular carcinoma and two cutaneous melanoma cases.

Specimen: CD4+ or CD8+ T cells sorted from blood, collected in a trial of the OX40 agonist ivuxolimab. This clonotype was sampled from an adult with an advanced solid tumor such as melanoma, head and neck, liver or kidney cancer.

The CDR3 nucleotides are TGTGCCAGCAGCGTAGCCCCTTTAGGGGCCGGCACAGATACGCAGTATTTT. Amino acid sequence: CASSVAPLGAGTDTQYF. The chain uses TRBV9 and TRBJ2-3, with D possibly TRBD1 on 5 matching bases. Per germline, CDR1 SGDLS and CDR2 YYNGEE. The V end lost 0 bases, the J end lost 1 base, and 15 bases lay between the germline ends. CDR3 length: 17 residues.